Shown below are 32 T cell receptor beta chains from a single sample sequenced in a study of PD-1 blockade in classical Hodgkin lymphoma. The time point was: cycle 4 day 1 (C4D1), after about 6 weeks of nivolumab. Every single patient, without exception, relapsed after autologous stem cell transplantation, and brentuximab vedotin exposure varied. Data came from immunoSEQ multiplex PCR; TCRdb stores just in-frame clones and leaves some out. The sample lists roughly 96,000 clones; 93% were seen once. Sequences were derived from peripheral blood mononuclear cells (PBMCs), sampled before the fourth cycle of nivolumab. The receptors shown here come from a human donor with classical Hodgkin lymphoma.

V gene TRBV7-9 combines with J gene TRBJ2-1; no firm D call. V lost 3 bases and J 4 bases, leaving 16 bases between the germline ends. Germline V gene data show CDR1 as SEHNR and CDR2 as FQNEAQ (reference sequence). CDR3 length: 16 amino acids. In nucleotides, the CDR3 is TGTGCCAGCAGCTTCCTACGGAGCCCCCGATACAATGAGCAGTTCTTC. This encodes CASSFLRSPRYNEQFF.

The chain joins TRBV29-1 to TRBJ1-3; D may be TRBD1 (5 bases). The CDR3 extends over 14 amino acids. The germline V gene has CDR1 SQVTM and CDR2 ANQGSEA. V lost 3 bases to trimming and J lost 0 bases, with 9 bases between them. For the CDR3, the DNA is TGCAGCGTTGATCCAGGGAGCTCTGGAAACACCATATATTTT. It codes for CSVDPGSSGNTIYF.

This chain connects TRBV6-4 to TRBJ2-5; D is ambiguous. V was clipped by 6 bases and J by 0 bases, with 8 bases between them. There are 13 residues in the CDR3. Germline CDR1 and CDR2: MRHNA and SNTAGT. This chain's CDR3 is CASSRSYQETQYF. The CDR3 bases are TGTGCCAGCAGCAGGAGTTACCAAGAGACCCAGTACTTC.

The chain combines TRBV28 with TRBJ2-1; 10 nucleotides match TRBD2. The trim removed 7 bases at V and 6 bases at J, leaving 15 bases unmatched. CDR3 length: 17 residues. Germline values: CDR1 MDHEN, CDR2 SYDVKM. The CDR3 DNA sequence: TGTGCCAGCACCCAAATCTTACTAGCGGGGAGGTTCAATGAGCAGTTCTTC. This sequence encodes CASTQILLAGRFNEQFF.

The count of this clone is one. V usage is TRBV19 and J usage is TRBJ2-5; unclear D gene. V dropped 6 bases and J dropped 3 bases, with 5 bases sitting between them. This CDR3 is 11 amino acids long. Germline V CDR1 and CDR2: LNHDA, SQIVND (reference sequence). The CDR3 is CASRTEETQYF. In DNA form, the CDR3 reads TGTGCCAGTAGAACCGAAGAGACCCAGTACTTC.

This chain joins TRBV6-6 and TRBJ1-3; D unresolved. Trimming took off 5 bases at V and 4 bases at J, with 15 bases between the two ends. The CDR3 totals 15 residues. Germline CDR1 reads MNHNY; CDR2 reads SVGAGI (reference sequence). The CDR3 sequence: CASSPLDKSGNTIYF. CDR3 in DNA: TGTGCCAGCAGTCCACTTGACAAGTCCGGAAACACCATATATTTT.

CDR3 DNA: TGCGCCAGCAGCCGATCGGGGGCCCCCGGGGAGCTGTTTTTT. Translating gives CASSRSGAPGELFF. The rearrangement joins TRBV4-1 to TRBJ2-2; D might be TRBD1 or TRBD2, each matching 6 bases. The V and J ends lost 4 bases and 6 bases respectively, with 12 bases between them. Germline CDR1 and CDR2: MGHRA and YSYEKL. This CDR3 has 14 residues.

The V gene is TRBV4-1, the J gene TRBJ2-3; 10 nucleotides match TRBD1. V trimming: 0 bases; J trimming: 2 bases; junction bases outside the gene matches: 5. The CDR3 runs to 17 residues. Germline CDR1 reads MGHRA; CDR2 reads YSYEKL. CDR3 loop: CASSQDGGQGYTDTQYF. The CDR3 DNA follows: TGCGCCAGCAGCCAAGATGGGGGACAGGGGTACACAGATACGCAGTATTTT.

The rearrangement joins TRBV7-8 to TRBJ2-7; weak D call: TRBD1 (5 bases). Germline CDR1 and CDR2: SGHVS and FQNEAQ. Trimming left V 3 bases short and J 0 bases short, with 9 bases between. The CDR3 has 14 amino acids. The DNA for the CDR3 is TGTGCCAGCAGCTTGGGGCGGTTCTCCTACGAGCAGTACTTC. Translation: CASSLGRFSYEQYF.

This chain joins TRBV28 and TRBJ2-7, with D perhaps given as TRBD1 or TRBD2 (5 bases each). Trimming pared 3 bases from V and 0 bases from J, leaving 12 bases between. CDR1 and CDR2 from the germline V gene are MDHEN and SYDVKM. The CDR3 length is 15 residues. The CDR3 sequence is CASSFLTGTSYEQYF. Here the CDR3 DNA reads TGTGCCAGCAGTTTCCTTACCGGGACCTCCTACGAGCAGTACTTC.

The gene calls are TRBV7-9 and TRBJ2-7, with 10 positions matching TRBD1. This CDR3 has 14 residues. The V gene end was trimmed by 5 bases and the J gene end by 3 bases; junction bases not matched to a gene: 4. Germline values: CDR1 SEHNR, CDR2 FQNEAQ (reference sequence). CDR3 protein: CASSPRDRGYEQYF. CDR3 sequence (DNA): TGTGCCAGCAGCCCCCGGGACAGGGGCTACGAGCAGTACTTC.

This clone was detected once. The chain is built from TRBV7-7 and TRBJ2-5, with TRBD2 matching over 14 bases. The germline V gene encodes CDR1 SSHAT and CDR2 FNYEAQ (reference sequence). This CDR3 contains 16 residues. Unmatched junction bases numbered 1, after V lost 2 bases and J lost 2 bases. CDR3 in amino acids: CASSLRTSGRQETQYF. The DNA of the CDR3 is TGTGCCAGCAGCTTACGGACTAGCGGGAGGCAAGAGACCCAGTACTTC.

The CDR3: CASSYQSGSYEQYF. The CDR3 DNA sequence: TGTGCCAGCAGTTATCAGAGCGGGAGCTACGAGCAGTACTTC. The rearrangement links TRBV6-5 to TRBJ2-7; 8 bases are shared with TRBD2. The CDR3 contains 14 residues. After removal of 3 bases from V and 3 bases from J, the junction contained 4 bases not matched to a gene. CDR1 is MNHEY and CDR2 is SVGAGI in the germline V gene.

This rearrangement joins TRBV10-3 to TRBJ2-5, with a possible D match to TRBD1 (5 bases). Per germline, CDR1 ENHRY and CDR2 SYGVKD. CDR3 length: 14 residues. V dropped 6 bases and J dropped 2 bases, with 13 bases sitting between them. The CDR3 coding sequence is TGTGCCATCAGCGACAGCTTGGGGCAAGAGACCCAGTACTTC. It yields the protein CAISDSLGQETQYF.

The chain employs TRBV2 and TRBJ1-5; 10 nucleotides agree with TRBD1. Per germline, CDR1 SNHLY and CDR2 FYNNEI. The CDR3 runs to 16 residues. Unmatched junction bases numbered 13, after V lost 7 bases and J lost 7 bases. The CDR3 here is CASTRDRGREWQPQHF. The CDR3 DNA reads as TGTGCCAGCACTCGGGACAGGGGCCGGGAATGGCAGCCCCAGCATTTT.

The CDR3 here is CASSDSGQGGAGELFF. The CDR3, as DNA: TGTGCCAGCAGCGACTCGGGACAGGGAGGGGCCGGGGAGCTGTTTTTT. The chain couples TRBV11-2 to TRBJ2-2; 9 nucleotides line up with TRBD1. J was trimmed by 6 bases and V by 5 bases; bases with no gene match: 10. This CDR3 is built from 16 residues. Per germline, CDR1 SGHAT and CDR2 FQNNGV.

The CDR3 region is CASSPTPTGHTEAFF. CDR3 bases: TGTGCCAGCAGTCCAACACCGACGGGGCATACTGAAGCTTTCTTT. The chain couples TRBV6-5 to TRBJ1-1, with D possibly TRBD1 on 5 matching bases. The CDR3 is 15 residues long. CDR1 and CDR2 from the germline V gene are MNHEY and SVGAGI. Trimming removed 5 bases from V and 5 bases from J, with 18 bases in between.

This chain links TRBV27 with TRBJ2-2; D ambiguous. The CDR3 consists of 13 residues. CDR1 is MNHEY, CDR2 SMNVEV, per germline (reference sequence). V lost 2 bases and J lost 4, with 5 bases in between. This chain's CDR3 is CASSLMFTGELFF. The CDR3 DNA is TGTGCCAGCAGTTTAATGTTCACCGGGGAGCTGTTTTTT.

The chain couples TRBV5-5 to TRBJ2-5; D may correspond to TRBD1 or TRBD2 (5 bases each). Per germline, CDR1 SGHKS and CDR2 YYEKEE (reference sequence). The CDR3 consists of 13 residues. Trimming pared 6 bases from V and 2 bases from J, leaving 11 bases between. The CDR3 spells CASKPGPQETQYF. The CDR3 region has the DNA TGTGCCAGCAAACCGGGACCACAAGAGACCCAGTACTTC. The full variable domain, in which reference TRBV5-5 and TRBJ2-5 provide the parts outside the CDR3, is DAGVTQSPTHLIKTRGQQVTLRCSPISGHKSVSWYQQVLGQGPQFIFQYYEKEERGRGNFPDRFSARQFPNYSSELNVNALLLGDSALYLCASKPGPQETQYFGPGTRLLVL.

Only one count was recorded for this clone. V and J are TRBV28 and TRBJ1-5; D is possibly TRBD1 (6 bases). The CDR3 runs to 14 residues. V was shortened by 2 bases and J by 6 bases, with 11 bases between the two germline ends. Germline loops: CDR1 MDHEN, CDR2 SYDVKM. The DNA of the CDR3 is TGTGCCAGCAGTTTAGTGGGGGCGGCTCAGCCCCAGCATTTT. Translating it yields CASSLVGAAQPQHF.

The chain combines TRBV7-6 with TRBJ2-7, with TRBD1 identical over 10 bases. Germline V gene lookup returns CDR1 SGHVS and CDR2 FNYEAQ. With V trimmed by 4 bases and J by 3 bases, 6 bases remained unmatched. The CDR3 spans 15 residues. The CDR3 loop is CASSSSGTGDYEQYF. The CDR3 bases are TGTGCCAGCAGCTCCTCCGGGACAGGGGACTACGAGCAGTACTTC.

V and J are TRBV28 and TRBJ2-1; 7 positions agree with TRBD2. V dropped 1 base and J dropped 6; count of bases not matched to a gene: 9. CDR3 length: 16 amino acids. Germline CDR1 reads MDHEN; CDR2 reads SYDVKM. The CDR3 bases are TGTGCCAGCAGTTTATTAGACGCGGGAGTCACCAATGAGCAGTTCTTC. This codes for CASSLLDAGVTNEQFF. Based on the CDR3 plus reference TRBV28 and TRBJ2-1, the full variable domain is DVKVTQSSRYLVKRTGEKVFLECVQDMDHENMFWYRQDPGLGLRLIYFSYDVKMKEKGDIPEGYSVSREKKERFSLILESASTNQTSMYLCASSLLDAGVTNEQFFGPGTRLTVL.

The J gene is TRBJ2-5, the V gene TRBV14; the D gene is possibly TRBD2 (5 bases). Germline V gene lookup returns CDR1 SGHDN and CDR2 FVKESK. The CDR3 extends over 13 amino acids. V lost 4 bases and J 4 bases, leaving 10 bases between the germline ends. The CDR3 DNA follows: TGTGCCAGCAGCCCGGACTTGGGAGAGACCCAGTACTTC. Encoded protein: CASSPDLGETQYF.

The V and J genes are TRBV7-6 and TRBJ2-7, with a weak D call TRBD2 (6 bases). The CDR3 sequence is 14 residues long. Between the trimmed V and J ends, which lost 2 bases and 0 bases, there was a span of 8 bases. Germline V lookup: CDR1 SGHVS, CDR2 FNYEAQ. DNA for the CDR3: TGTGCCAGCAGCTTACGGGAGACCTCCTACGAGCAGTACTTC. It specifies CASSLRETSYEQYF.

About this clone itself: At one of its ends the junction is not consistent with the germline gene, which may arise from a read error. The rearrangement joins TRBV29-1 to TRBJ1-4; 8 bases agree with TRBD1. The CDR3 sequence is 12 residues long. Germline V CDR1 and CDR2: SQVTM, ANQGSEA. The CDR3 sequence is CSGEDRDDKLFF. The CDR3 nucleotides read TGCAGCGGGGAGGACAGGGATGACAAACTGTTTTTT.

This clone was seen a single time. The V gene is TRBV10-1, the J gene TRBJ2-2; 7 bases map to TRBD2. Germline values: CDR1 WNHNN, CDR2 SYGVQD (reference sequence). V was clipped by 2 bases and J by 2 bases; unmatched bases: 2. The CDR3 runs to 15 residues. The CDR3 loop is CASSELADNTGELFF. CDR3 sequence (DNA): TGCGCCAGCAGTGAGCTAGCGGATAACACCGGGGAGCTGTTTTTT.

The rearrangement joins TRBV18 to TRBJ2-7; 14 positions agree with TRBD2. Unmatched junction bases numbered 3, after V lost 3 bases and J lost 5 bases. The CDR3 spans 15 residues. CDR1 is KGHSH and CDR2 is LQKENI in the germline V gene. The DNA for the CDR3 is TGTGCCAGCTCACCCAGACTAGCGGGGGGGAACGAGCAGTACTTC. This translates into CASSPRLAGGNEQYF. Using reference TRBV18 and TRBJ2-7 for the parts outside the CDR3, the full variable domain is NAGVMQNPRHLVRRRGQEARLRCSPMKGHSHVYWYRQLPEEGLKFMVYLQKENIIDESGMPKERFSAEFPKEGPSILRIQQVVRGDSAAYFCASSPRLAGGNEQYFGPGTRLTVT.

This sequence joins TRBV5-3 and TRBJ1-5, with 7 bases fitting TRBD1. TRBV5-3 is known as an ORF, though its function is uncertain. This CDR3 is 15 amino acids long. V dropped 3 bases and J dropped 6; count of bases not matched to a gene: 9. CDR3 DNA sequence: TGTGCCAGAAGCTCGCCCTGCGACAGGGTTCAGCCCCAGCATTTT. This sequence encodes CARSSPCDRVQPQHF.

As for this clone: Other DNA sequences in this specimen translate into the identical CDR3. This chain joins TRBV18 and TRBJ1-5; D call uncertain. The CDR3 runs to 12 residues. Germline CDR1 is KGHSH and CDR2 is LQKENI. V was trimmed by 5 bases and J by 0 bases, leaving 2 bases between them. DNA of the CDR3: TGTGCCAGCTCAGATAGCAATCAGCCCCAGCATTTT. Its protein is CASSDSNQPQHF.

The chain couples TRBV28 to TRBJ1-5; no reliable D call. This CDR3 has 14 amino acids. V dropped 2 bases and J dropped 0 bases, with 5 bases sitting between them. Germline CDR1 MDHEN, CDR2 SYDVKM. CDR3 coding DNA: TGTGCCAGCAGTTTACCGGTTAGCAATCAGCCCCAGCATTTT. Its translation: CASSLPVSNQPQHF.

The rearrangement links TRBV5-5 to TRBJ2-5; D gene unclear. The V and J ends lost 6 bases and 2 bases respectively, with 11 bases between them. This CDR3 has 13 residues. Per the germline V gene, CDR1 is SGHKS and CDR2 is YYEKEE (reference sequence). The CDR3 region is CASTLDVQETQYF. The CDR3 DNA follows: TGTGCCAGCACTCTAGACGTACAAGAGACCCAGTACTTC.

The CDR3 DNA is TGTGCCAGCAGCGTTGGCAGCAGCTACGAGCAGTACTTC. Protein product: CASSVGSSYEQYF. The rearrangement uses TRBV9 and TRBJ2-7, with no clear D. Germline lookup yields CDR1 SGDLS and CDR2 YYNGEE. Trimming left V 2 bases short and J 3 bases short, with 9 bases between. This CDR3 has 13 amino acids.